This is a list of T cell receptor beta chains from one sample in a study of T-cell memory formation after mild COVID-19. TCRdb called the 5' RACE reads again in MiXCR, with one record for every CDR3 protein. The sample gives roughly 130,000 distinct CDR3 sequences, 15% to 20% of which show up once; 5% to 5.5% is in the top ten. Sequencing input: PBMCs or a T cell subset sorted from them (not recorded which). These receptors all stem from a man between 18 and 29 years old who had mild COVID-19 (a few samples of this study predate the infection). Cell type and time point are not known. Both conserved end residues are part of each CDR3. The D gene is left open where the match is weak. Only part of the rows carry a size: once, few, many, or a class if the clone is expanded.

j_call v_call clone_size d_call cdr3_nt cdr3_aa
TRBJ1-1 TRBV7-9 few . TGTGCCAGCAGCTTAGCGCCAGTCCCTGAAGCTTTCTTT CASSLAPVPEAFF
TRBJ2-7 TRBV5-1 . . TGCGCCAGCAGCTCCGACGGAAACGCCTACGAGCAGTACTTC CASSSDGNAYEQYF
TRBJ2-5 TRBV12-3/TRBV12-4 few . TGTGCCAGCAGTTTTGGGCTACAAGAGACCCAGTACTTC CASSFGLQETQYF
TRBJ2-3 TRBV29-1 . TRBD2 TGCAGCGTTGCGGTCCAGCGGGGAGATACGCAGTATTTT CSVAVQRGDTQYF
TRBJ1-1 TRBV20-1 . . TGCAGTGGTACGAACACTGAAGCTTTCTTT CSGTNTEAFF
TRBJ1-4 TRBV5-1 . TRBD1 TGCGCCAGCAGCTTCAGGGGGGGGGAAAAACTGTTTTTT CASSFRGGEKLFF
TRBJ1-2 TRBV9 few . TGTGCCAGCAGCGTACGCACGGATCCCATGGGCTACACCTTC CASSVRTDPMGYTF
TRBJ2-2 TRBV7-2 . TRBD2 TGTGCCAGCAGCTCCCGTGGGAGCGGGGGATCGGCCGGGGAGCTGTTTTTT CASSSRGSGGSAGELFF
TRBJ2-5 TRBV6-5 . . TGTGCCAGCAGGGGCTTGGGAGCAGGGGTAGTGGAAGAGACCCAGTACTTC CASRGLGAGVVEETQYF
TRBJ2-3 TRBV10-3 . TRBD1 TGTGCCATCAGCCTGGACAGGCGACTGCAGTATTTT CAISLDRRLQYF
TRBJ2-1 TRBV5-6 many . TGTGCCAGCAGCAAAGCCGCGGGGACCACCTACAATGAGCAGTTCTTC CASSKAAGTTYNEQFF
TRBJ2-3 TRBV6-6 many . TGTGCCAGCAGTTGGGGGGGCACAGATACGCAGTATTTT CASSWGGTDTQYF
TRBJ2-1 TRBV18 few TRBD2 TGTGCCAGCTCACCACGGGTAGCGGGGGGCAAAAGCTCCTACAATGAGCAGTTCTTC CASSPRVAGGKSSYNEQFF
TRBJ2-3 TRBV10-3 . TRBD2 TGTGCCATCAGGGTGACTAGCGGGGGGTGGGGAGATACGCAGTATTTT CAIRVTSGGWGDTQYF
TRBJ2-1 TRBV5-1 many TRBD2 TGCGCCAGCAGCTACGGACTAGCGGGGGGGCTCTACAATGAGCAGTTCTTC CASSYGLAGGLYNEQFF
TRBJ2-5 TRBV20-1 few TRBD1 TGCAGTGCTAGAGACCAGGGGGCCCTTTTTCAAGAGACCCAGTACTTC CSARDQGALFQETQYF
TRBJ1-5 TRBV7-2 . TRBD1 TGTGCCAGCAGCACCGGGACAGGGAGTCAGCCCCAGCATTTT CASSTGTGSQPQHF
TRBJ1-3 TRBV5-1 few . TGCGCCAGCAGGGACAATGACTCTGGAAACACCATATATTTT CASRDNDSGNTIYF
TRBJ1-5 TRBV6-2/TRBV6-3 . TRBD1 TGTGCCAGCACTGCGACCGGGACAGGGGGCGCCTGGCAGCCCCAGCATTTT CASTATGTGGAWQPQHF
TRBJ2-5 TRBV10-3 . . TGTGCCATCAGTGAGTCGCAGGGGCTGGAGACCCAGTACTTC CAISESQGLETQYF
TRBJ2-1 TRBV7-6 few . TGTGCCAGCAGCTTAGTTGGTGGGTCCGGGGGAACCTACAATGAGCAGTTCTTC CASSLVGGSGGTYNEQFF
TRBJ2-7 TRBV23-1 few . TGCGCCAGCAGTCCCACACCATGGGGACCCTGGACAGCCTCCTACGAGCAGTACTTC CASSPTPWGPWTASYEQYF
TRBJ2-7 TRBV11-3 . . TGTGCCAGCAGCTTAGATCTCCAAGGCGAGCAGTACTTC CASSLDLQGEQYF
TRBJ1-2 TRBV20-1 . . TGCAGTGCTAGAGTAGCGGGGGCGCTCGGTAACTATGGCTACACCTTC CSARVAGALGNYGYTF
TRBJ2-3 TRBV6-6 . . TGTGCCAGCAAGAAAGGGACAGATACGCAGTATTTT CASKKGTDTQYF
TRBJ2-5 TRBV20-1 . . TGCAGTGCTAGAGTTCCGGGACTCAAAGAGACCCAGTACTTC CSARVPGLKETQYF
TRBJ2-3 TRBV5-1 many . TGCGCCAGCAGTCCCGAGGGGGCAGATACGCAGTATTTT CASSPEGADTQYF
TRBJ1-6 TRBV27 . . TGTGCCAGCAGTTGGGGTTCCTATAATTCACCCCTCCACTTT CASSWGSYNSPLHF
TRBJ2-3 TRBV20-1 few . TGCAGTGCCATTTCTACAGGACCACGCACAGATACGCAGTATTTT CSAISTGPRTDTQYF
TRBJ1-3 TRBV3-1 . . TGTGCCAGCAGCCAAACTTCGGGGCTGTCCGGAAACACCATATATTTT CASSQTSGLSGNTIYF
TRBJ1-2 TRBV20-1 few TRBD1 TGCAGTGCGAAGACAGGGCGACATAGTGGCTACACCTTC CSAKTGRHSGYTF
TRBJ2-3 TRBV20-1 . TRBD2 TGCAGTGCTAGAGACGGGCTAGCGGGGGGGCAAGATACGCAGTATTTT CSARDGLAGGQDTQYF
TRBJ2-2 TRBV12-3/TRBV12-4 . . TGTGCCAGCAGTTTAGGGCCGTTCACCGGGGAGCTGTTTTTT CASSLGPFTGELFF
TRBJ2-3 TRBV28 many . TGTGCCAGCAGTTTCCTGGACTGGGGGGATACGCAGTATTTT CASSFLDWGDTQYF
TRBJ2-7 TRBV4-3 few . TGCGCCAGCAGCCAAGATCTGCGCACCACCTACGAGCAGTACTTC CASSQDLRTTYEQYF
TRBJ1-1 TRBV21-1 . . TGTGCCAGCAGCAAAGACCACGGGGGGAACACTGAAGCTTTCTTT CASSKDHGGNTEAFF
TRBJ2-2 TRBV7-8 . TRBD2 TGTGCCAGCAGCGGAACTAGCGGGGGCCTCCTATACACCGGGGAGCTGTTTTTT CASSGTSGGLLYTGELFF
TRBJ2-3 TRBV9 . TRBD2 TGTGCCAGCAGCGTCACCACAATAGCGGGGGGGCCTTTGGAAACAGATACGCAGTATTTT CASSVTTIAGGPLETDTQYF
TRBJ1-2 TRBV24-1 . . TGTGCCACCAGTGATTTAGCGGCGGGCAGCTATGGCTACACCTTC CATSDLAAGSYGYTF
TRBJ1-4 TRBV12-3/TRBV12-4 few TRBD1 TGTGCCAGCAGAAAGACAGGGGAGGATGAAAAACTGTTTTTT CASRKTGEDEKLFF
TRBJ1-1 TRBV5-1 few . TGCGCCAGCAGCTTCGGGGACCACAGGAACACTGAAGCTTTCTTT CASSFGDHRNTEAFF
TRBJ2-5 TRBV12-3/TRBV12-4 . . TGTGCCAGCAGTTCAAGCTCGCAACAAGAGACCCAGTACTTC CASSSSSQQETQYF
TRBJ2-2 TRBV5-1 few TRBD2 TGCGCCAGCAGGTGGGCTAGCGGCAACACCGGGGAGCTGTTTTTT CASRWASGNTGELFF
TRBJ2-7 TRBV6-2/TRBV6-3 few . TGTGCCAGCAGTTACCAAGGAGGAGCCTCCTACGAGCAGTACTTC CASSYQGGASYEQYF
TRBJ2-5 TRBV14 . TRBD2 TGTGCCAGCAGCCAACACCTAGCGGGTTCTGGAGAGACCCAGTACTTC CASSQHLAGSGETQYF
TRBJ1-5 TRBV7-2 . TRBD1 TGTGCCAGCGGCCTGACAGGGGCGGGTCAGCCCCAGCATTTT CASGLTGAGQPQHF
TRBJ2-7 TRBV6-2/TRBV6-3 few TRBD1 TGTGCCAGCAGCCCGGACAGGGCACGGTCCTACGAGCAGTACTTC CASSPDRARSYEQYF
TRBJ1-5 TRBV7-6 . . TGTGCCAGCAGCCTAGGGGGAAGGCAGCCCCAGCATTTT CASSLGGRQPQHF
TRBJ1-1 TRBV25-1 many . TGTGCCAGCAGCATTACAGGGAACACTGAAGCTTTCTTT CASSITGNTEAFF
TRBJ1-1 TRBV7-2 few . TGTGCCAGCAGCTCCTGGGGGGGCAGGGCGGAAGCTTTCTTT CASSSWGGRAEAFF
TRBJ1-2 TRBV11-2 . . TGTGCCAGCAGCTTAAGTCAGAACTATGGCTACACCTTC CASSLSQNYGYTF
TRBJ2-7 TRBV7-2 . . TGTGCCAGCAGCTTACTCTTGGCCGCCCCGACCTACGAGCAGTACTTC CASSLLLAAPTYEQYF